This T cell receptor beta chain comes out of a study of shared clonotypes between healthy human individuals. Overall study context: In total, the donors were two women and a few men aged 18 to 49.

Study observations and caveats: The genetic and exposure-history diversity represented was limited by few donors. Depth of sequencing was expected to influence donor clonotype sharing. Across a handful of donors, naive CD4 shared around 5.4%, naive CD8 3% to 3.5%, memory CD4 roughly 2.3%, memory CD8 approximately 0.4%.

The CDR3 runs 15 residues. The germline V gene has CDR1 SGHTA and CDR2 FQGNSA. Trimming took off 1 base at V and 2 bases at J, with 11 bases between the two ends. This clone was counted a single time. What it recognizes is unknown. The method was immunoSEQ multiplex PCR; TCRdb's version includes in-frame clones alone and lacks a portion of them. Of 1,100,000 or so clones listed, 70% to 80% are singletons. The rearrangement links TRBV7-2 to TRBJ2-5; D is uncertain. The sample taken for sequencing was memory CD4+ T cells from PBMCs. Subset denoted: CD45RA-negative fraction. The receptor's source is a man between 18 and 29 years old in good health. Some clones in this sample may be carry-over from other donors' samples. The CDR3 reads CASSLGAGLQETQYF. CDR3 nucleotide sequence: TGTGCCAGCAGCTTAGGCGCAGGCTTACAAGAGACCCAGTACTTC.